The T cell receptor beta chain under discussion was sequenced for a study of T cell responses to AZD1222 COVID-19 vaccine. Notes on the study in general: Spike-specific TCRs gained breadth and depth after people received two AZD1222 doses.

The CDR3 loop spans 16 amino acids. Per germline, CDR1 KGHSH and CDR2 LQKENI. The V gene lost 3 bases and the J gene lost 2 bases, with 14 bases spanning the gap. Some clones are missing from TCRdb's copy, which holds only in-frame ones; the method was immunoSEQ multiplex PCR. The sample yields about 110,000 clones, around 82% seen once. With respect to this clone: The antigen is undetermined.

The material was peripheral blood, obtained on day 0 of AZD1222 vaccination. The source of this sequence is an adult in good health. The rearrangement joins TRBV18 to TRBJ2-4; D uncertain. The CDR3 loop reads CASSPPNGVSKNIQYF. The DNA of the CDR3 is TGTGCCAGCTCACCGCCAAACGGAGTTTCCAAAAACATTCAGTACTTC. The variable domain in full, completed from reference TRBV18 and TRBJ2-4, reads NAGVMQNPRHLVRRRGQEARLRCSPMKGHSHVYWYRQLPEEGLKFMVYLQKENIIDESGMPKERFSAEFPKEGPSILRIQQVVRGDSAAYFCASSPPNGVSKNIQYFGAGTRLSVL.